This T cell receptor (beta chain) stems from a study of CD8 T cells in ankylosing spondylitis. The germline CDR1 and CDR2 sequences are MDHEN and SYDVKM. The CDR3 has 12 residues. The V gene lost 4 bases and the J gene lost 6 bases, with 7 bases spanning the gap. Study results and caveats: Typical of ankylosing spondylitis blood, it appeared, was a TCR beta motif of roughly eight highly homologous variants.

5'-RACE, quantitative and with molecular barcodes, yielded the TCR beta libraries. A single record per CDR3 protein comes from TCRdb applying MiXCR to the 5' RACE reads. The sample holds about 110,000 distinct CDR3 sequences, about 25% seen once. This clonotype appeared a few times. Antigen specificity is unknown. This sequence originates from a male donor with ankylosing spondylitis. Sequencing was performed on synovial fluid, either unsorted or a sorted T cell fraction (not recorded which). The chain links TRBV28 to TRBJ1-5; D not certain. This CDR3 reads CASSSTPQPQHF. CDR3 nucleotide sequence: TGTGCCAGCAGTTCTACTCCTCAGCCCCAGCATTTT. The entire variable domain, with the rest obtained from reference TRBV28 and TRBJ1-5, is as follows: DVKVTQSSRYLVKRTGEKVFLECVQDMDHENMFWYRQDPGLGLRLIYFSYDVKMKEKGDIPEGYSVSREKKERFSLILESASTNQTSMYLCASSSTPQPQHFGDGTRLSIL.